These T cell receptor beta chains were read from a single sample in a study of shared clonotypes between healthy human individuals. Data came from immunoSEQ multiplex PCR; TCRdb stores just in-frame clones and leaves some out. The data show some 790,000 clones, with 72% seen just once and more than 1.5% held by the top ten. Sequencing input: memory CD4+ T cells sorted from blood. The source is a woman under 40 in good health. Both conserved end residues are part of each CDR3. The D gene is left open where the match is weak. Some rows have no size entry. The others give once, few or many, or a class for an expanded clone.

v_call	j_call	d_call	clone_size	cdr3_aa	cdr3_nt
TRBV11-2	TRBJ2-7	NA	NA	CASSFQRDSYEQYF	TGTGCCAGCAGCTTCCAGAGAGACTCCTACGAGCAGTACTTC
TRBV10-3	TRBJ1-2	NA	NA	CAISEGQTYGYTF	TGTGCCATCAGTGAGGGACAGACGTATGGCTACACCTTC
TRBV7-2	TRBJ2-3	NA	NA	CASSLMESTDTQYF	TGTGCCAGCAGCTTAATGGAGAGCACAGATACGCAGTATTTT
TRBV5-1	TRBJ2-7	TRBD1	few	CASSVGDRDSGEQYF	TGCGCCAGCAGCGTAGGAGACCGGGACAGTGGTGAGCAGTACTTC
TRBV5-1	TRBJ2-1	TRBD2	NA	CASSWGLANYNEQFF	TGCGCCAGCAGCTGGGGACTAGCGAACTACAATGAGCAGTTCTTC
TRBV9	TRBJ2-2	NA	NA	CASSVQGSNTGELFF	TGTGCCAGCAGCGTACAGGGGTCGAACACCGGGGAGCTGTTTTTT
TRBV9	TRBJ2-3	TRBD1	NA	CASSDNRGPSTDTQYF	TGTGCCAGCAGCGACAACAGGGGCCCTAGCACAGATACGCAGTATTTT
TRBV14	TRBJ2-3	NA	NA	CASSQVSSTDTQYF	TGTGCCAGCAGCCAAGTCTCTAGCACAGATACGCAGTATTTT
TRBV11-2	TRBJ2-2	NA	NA	CASSPRTRGELFF	TGTGCCAGCAGCCCGAGGACTCGCGGGGAGCTGTTTTTT
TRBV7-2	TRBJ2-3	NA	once	CASSLVANTDTQYF	TGTGCCAGCAGCTTGGTAGCGAACACAGATACGCAGTATTTT
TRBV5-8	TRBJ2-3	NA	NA	CASSAASTDTQYF	TGTGCCAGCAGCGCGGCTAGCACAGATACGCAGTATTTT
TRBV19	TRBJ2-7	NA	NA	CASSLRRTTNYEQYF	TGTGCCAGTAGTCTACGGAGGACTACCAACTACGAGCAGTACTTC
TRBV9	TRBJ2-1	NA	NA	CASRADSSYNEQFF	TGTGCCAGCAGGGCGGACAGCTCCTACAATGAGCAGTTCTTC
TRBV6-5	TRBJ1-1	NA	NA	CASSEVTEAFF	TGTGCCAGCAGTGAAGTTACAGAAGCTTTCTTT
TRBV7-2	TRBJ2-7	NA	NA	CASSFRTAYEQYF	TGTGCCAGCAGCTTCAGGACAGCATACGAGCAGTACTTC
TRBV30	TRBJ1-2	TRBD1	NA	CAWSVLGTGTNYGYTF	TGTGCCTGGAGTGTACTGGGGACAGGGACCAACTATGGCTACACCTTC
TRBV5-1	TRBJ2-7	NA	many	CASSGGPGTYPDEQYF	TGCGCCAGCAGCGGGGGCCCCGGGACATATCCTGACGAGCAGTACTTC
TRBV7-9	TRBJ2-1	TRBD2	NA	CASSRTPTGGNEQFF	TGTGCCAGCAGCCGAACCCCTACGGGGGGAAATGAGCAGTTCTTC
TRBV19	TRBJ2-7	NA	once	CASSNRDKSYYEQYF	TGTGCCAGTAGTAACCGGGACAAGAGCTACTACGAGCAGTACTTC
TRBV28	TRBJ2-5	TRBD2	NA	CASSLGGRLWETQYF	TGTGCCAGCAGTTTAGGCGGGAGGCTATGGGAGACCCAGTACTTC
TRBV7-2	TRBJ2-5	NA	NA	CASSFPGETQYF	TGTGCCAGCAGCTTTCCCGGGGAGACCCAGTACTTC
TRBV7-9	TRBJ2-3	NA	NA	CASELVFGTDTQYF	TGTGCCAGTGAACTAGTTTTCGGCACAGATACGCAGTATTTT
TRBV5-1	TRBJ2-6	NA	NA	CASSLDVPGANVLTF	TGCGCCAGCAGCTTGGACGTCCCTGGGGCCAACGTCCTGACTTTC
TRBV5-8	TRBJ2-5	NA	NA	CASSWGRGTQYF	TGTGCCAGCAGCTGGGGACGTGGGACCCAGTACTTC